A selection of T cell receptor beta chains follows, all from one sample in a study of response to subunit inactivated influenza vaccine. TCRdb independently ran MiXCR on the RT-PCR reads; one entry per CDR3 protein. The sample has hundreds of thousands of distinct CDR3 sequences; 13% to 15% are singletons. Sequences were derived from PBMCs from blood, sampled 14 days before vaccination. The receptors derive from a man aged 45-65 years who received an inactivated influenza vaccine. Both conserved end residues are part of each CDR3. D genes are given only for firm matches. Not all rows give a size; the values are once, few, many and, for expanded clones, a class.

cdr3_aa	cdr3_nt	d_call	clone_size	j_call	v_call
CASSPRDRSSPKTYEQYF	TGTGCCAGCAGTCCCCGGGACAGGTCCTCGCCTAAGACCTACGAGCAGTACTTC	TRBD1	-	TRBJ2-7	TRBV6-1
CSARDYSRSNTIYF	TGCAGTGCTAGAGATTATTCGAGGTCAAACACCATATATTTT	-	few	TRBJ1-3	TRBV20-1
CASTTTGLATEAFF	TGTGCCAGCACCACGACAGGGCTAGCCACTGAAGCTTTCTTT	TRBD1	-	TRBJ1-1	TRBV12-3/TRBV12-4
CASSPGPREKLFF	TGTGCCAGCAGCCCTGGACCGAGGGAAAAACTGTTTTTT	-	few	TRBJ1-4	TRBV7-2
CASSLLPDSSYNEQFF	TGTGCCAGCAGTTTACTGCCGGATAGCTCCTACAATGAGCAGTTCTTC	-	few	TRBJ2-1	TRBV27
CASSYGGGTAADTQYF	TGTGCCAGCAGTTATGGGGGGGGGACGGCGGCAGATACGCAGTATTTT	TRBD2	-	TRBJ2-3	TRBV7-2
CASSLQAGENEQYF	TGTGCCAGCAGCTTACAAGCGGGAGAGAACGAGCAGTACTTC	TRBD2	few	TRBJ2-7	TRBV7-2
CASSPWGASYNEQFF	TGTGCCAGCAGCCCATGGGGGGCATCCTACAATGAGCAGTTCTTC	-	-	TRBJ2-1	TRBV11-3
CASSLSRSTSFQFF	TGTGCCAGCAGCCTATCCCGGTCGACTAGCTTTCAGTTCTTC	TRBD2	-	TRBJ2-1	TRBV27
CATRAGVQYNEQFF	TGTGCCACCAGGGCAGGAGTGCAGTACAATGAGCAGTTCTTC	-	few	TRBJ2-1	TRBV10-3
CASSYSTDRGTGELFF	TGTGCCAGCAGTTACTCGACCGACAGGGGAACCGGGGAGCTGTTTTTT	TRBD1	few	TRBJ2-2	TRBV6-2/TRBV6-3
CASSPREGSSYEQYF	TGTGCCAGCAGCCCCAGGGAAGGGAGTTCCTACGAGCAGTACTTC	-	many	TRBJ2-7	TRBV9
CASSLGDRATTGELFF	TGTGCCAGCAGCTTAGGTGACAGGGCTACTACCGGGGAGCTGTTTTTT	TRBD1	few	TRBJ2-2	TRBV7-2
CASSLAEGIEQYF	TGTGCCAGCAGTTTAGCGGAAGGGATCGAGCAGTACTTC	-	-	TRBJ2-7	TRBV12-3/TRBV12-4
CASRPGDLTGELFF	TGTGCCAGCAGGCCGGGGGACCTCACCGGGGAGCTGTTTTTT	-	few	TRBJ2-2	TRBV12-3/TRBV12-4
CSVRRDLPDTQYF	TGCAGCGTGCGCCGGGACCTTCCAGATACGCAGTATTTT	-	-	TRBJ2-3	TRBV29-1
CSVPDRGPDTQYF	TGCAGCGTCCCCGACAGGGGGCCAGATACGCAGTATTTT	TRBD1	-	TRBJ2-3	TRBV29-1
CASSPRWEVNEKLFF	TGTGCCAGCAGCCCACGCTGGGAAGTTAATGAAAAACTGTTTTTT	-	-	TRBJ1-4	TRBV7-9
CSVEDSASGGYEQYF	TGCAGCGTTGAAGACTCGGCTAGCGGGGGTTACGAGCAGTACTTC	TRBD2	-	TRBJ2-7	TRBV29-1
CASSLRRGPNTEAFF	TGTGCCAGCAGTTTACGGCGGGGGCCGAACACTGAAGCTTTCTTT	-	many	TRBJ1-1	TRBV12-3/TRBV12-4